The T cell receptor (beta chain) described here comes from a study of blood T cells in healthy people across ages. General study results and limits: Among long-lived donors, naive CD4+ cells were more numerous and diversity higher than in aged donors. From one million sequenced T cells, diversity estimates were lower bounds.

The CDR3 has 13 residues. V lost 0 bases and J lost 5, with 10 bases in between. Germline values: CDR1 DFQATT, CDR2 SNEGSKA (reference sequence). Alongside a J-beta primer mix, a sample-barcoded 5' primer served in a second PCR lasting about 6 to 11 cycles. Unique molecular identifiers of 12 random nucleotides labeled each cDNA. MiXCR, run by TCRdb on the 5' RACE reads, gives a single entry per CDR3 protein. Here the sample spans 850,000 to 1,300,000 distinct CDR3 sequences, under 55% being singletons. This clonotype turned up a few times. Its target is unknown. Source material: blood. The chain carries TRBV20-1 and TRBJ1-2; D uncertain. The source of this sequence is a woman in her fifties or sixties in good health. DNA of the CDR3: TGCAGTGCTAGAGATCAGGACGGGTATGGCTACACCTTC. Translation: CSARDQDGYGYTF.